These 12 T cell receptor beta chains originate from one sample sequenced in a study of blood T cell repertoires in COVID-19. Repertoires were generated with immunoSEQ multiplex PCR, while TCRdb's copy carries only in-frame clones and drops some. The sample has 100,000 to 120,000 clones, 75% to 85% seen once; the top ten hold roughly a tenth. Sequencing was performed on peripheral blood. The receptors stem from a woman between 70 and 85 years old with acute or convalescent COVID-19.

This clone was seen more than once but under ten times. The rearrangement links TRBV10-1 to TRBJ2-2; 11 bases are shared with TRBD1. The germline CDR1 and CDR2 sequences are WNHNN and SYGVQD (reference sequence). With 6 bases clipped from V and 4 bases from J, the junction kept 4 bases outside the gene matches. The CDR3 runs to 15 residues. The CDR3 sequence is CASSPGTGGTGELFF. The CDR3 DNA is TGCGCCAGCAGCCCCGGGACAGGGGGCACCGGGGAGCTGTTTTTT.

V gene TRBV19 combines with J gene TRBJ1-1; unclear D gene. The CDR3 contains 13 residues. From germline, CDR1 is LNHDA and CDR2 SQIVND (reference sequence). V was cut by 5 bases and J by 5 bases, with 12 bases left in between. The CDR3 DNA is TGTGCCAGTAGTCCTCAGGTTGGGACTGAAGCTTTCTTT. It specifies CASSPQVGTEAFF.

The rearrangement links TRBV6-1 to TRBJ2-7; 9 bases are shared with TRBD1. Germline V CDR1 and CDR2: MNHNS, SASEGT. The CDR3 extends over 15 amino acids. Trimming took 3 bases from V and 7 from J; bases not matched to a gene: 10. CDR3 region: CASSDNTGQGREQYF. The CDR3 DNA is TGTGCCAGCAGTGACAATACCGGACAGGGGCGAGAGCAGTACTTC.

CDR3 sequence: CASTSLRGRKWDEQYF. Written as DNA, the CDR3 is TGTGCCAGCACCTCGCTGAGGGGGCGGAAATGGGACGAGCAGTACTTC. The chain employs TRBV11-2 and TRBJ2-7; TRBD1 matches 7 bases. The junction had 17 bases not matched to a gene; V was cut back by 7 bases and J by 5 bases. The CDR3 extends over 16 amino acids. Germline assignment: CDR1 SGHAT and CDR2 FQNNGV.

The chain recombines TRBV28 with TRBJ2-3; D is possibly TRBD2 (7 bases). V dropped 2 bases and J dropped 4 bases, with 13 bases sitting between them. This CDR3 comprises 15 residues. Germline CDR1 and CDR2: MDHEN and SYDVKM. This chain's CDR3 is CASSLRGARADTQYF. In nucleotides, the CDR3 is TGTGCCAGCAGTTTACGGGGGGCCAGGGCAGATACGCAGTATTTT.

This sequence joins TRBV19 and TRBJ1-1; 8 bases are a match to TRBD1. The CDR3 runs to 14 residues. From germline, CDR1 is LNHDA and CDR2 SQIVND (reference sequence). V was pared by 5 bases and J by 5 bases, with 7 bases of the junction left unmatched. CDR3 bases: TGTGCCAGTAGTCTCGGACAGGGAAGGACTGAAGCTTTCTTT. Translation gives CASSLGQGRTEAFF.

The chain couples TRBV19 to TRBJ1-1, with D perhaps matching TRBD1 (5 bases). This CDR3 contains 13 residues. V was pared by 8 bases and J by 3 bases, with 13 bases between. Germline loops: CDR1 LNHDA, CDR2 SQIVND (reference sequence). CDR3 sequence: CASRGAGDTEAFF. The DNA for the CDR3 is TGTGCCAGTCGCGGGGCAGGCGACACTGAAGCTTTCTTT.

This chain uses TRBV7-2 with TRBJ2-1, with D possibly TRBD2 on 7 matching bases. The CDR3 loop spans 15 amino acids. V was clipped by 1 base and J by 7 bases, with 14 bases between them. The germline gives CDR1 SGHTA, CDR2 FQGNSA. The CDR3 here is CASSLDSRGANEQFF. The CDR3, as DNA: TGTGCCAGCAGCTTAGATTCTCGGGGGGCGAATGAGCAGTTCTTC.

Only a few counts were recorded for this clone. The rearrangement links TRBV28 to TRBJ2-7; D might be TRBD1 (6 bases). This CDR3 is 14 amino acids long. In germline, CDR1 is MDHEN, CDR2 SYDVKM. Trimming removed 6 bases at V and 2 bases at J, with 14 bases between. The CDR3 protein is CASRPPGQPYEQYF. Here the CDR3 DNA reads TGTGCCAGCAGACCTCCCGGACAGCCCTACGAGCAGTACTTC.

V gene TRBV19 combines with J gene TRBJ1-5, with D possibly being TRBD1 (6 bases). This CDR3 has 16 amino acids. With 0 bases removed from V and 3 bases from J, the gap between germline ends came to 12 bases. CDR1 is LNHDA and CDR2 is SQIVND in the germline V gene (reference sequence). The CDR3 sequence: CASSIDGTNINQPQHF. In DNA, the CDR3 is TGTGCCAGTAGTATAGATGGGACAAATATCAATCAGCCCCAGCATTTT.

This chain joins TRBV9 and TRBJ1-4, with D maybe TRBD1 (5 bases). The CDR3 totals 15 residues. V was cut by 4 bases and J by 3 bases, with 13 bases left in between. CDR1 and CDR2 (germline): SGDLS, YYNGEE. The CDR3 region is CASSTGGGANEKLFF. The CDR3 DNA sequence: TGTGCCAGCAGCACCGGGGGTGGGGCTAATGAAAAACTGTTTTTT.

The chain employs TRBV19 and TRBJ1-2, with TRBD1 matching 7 bases. The CDR3 extends over 12 amino acids. The junction had 8 bases not matched to a gene; V was cut back by 8 bases and J by 8 bases. Germline loops: CDR1 LNHDA, CDR2 SQIVND (reference sequence). CDR3 in amino acids: CASSKGARGYTF. The CDR3 DNA reads TGTGCCAGTTCAAAGGGGGCGCGGGGCTACACCTTC.